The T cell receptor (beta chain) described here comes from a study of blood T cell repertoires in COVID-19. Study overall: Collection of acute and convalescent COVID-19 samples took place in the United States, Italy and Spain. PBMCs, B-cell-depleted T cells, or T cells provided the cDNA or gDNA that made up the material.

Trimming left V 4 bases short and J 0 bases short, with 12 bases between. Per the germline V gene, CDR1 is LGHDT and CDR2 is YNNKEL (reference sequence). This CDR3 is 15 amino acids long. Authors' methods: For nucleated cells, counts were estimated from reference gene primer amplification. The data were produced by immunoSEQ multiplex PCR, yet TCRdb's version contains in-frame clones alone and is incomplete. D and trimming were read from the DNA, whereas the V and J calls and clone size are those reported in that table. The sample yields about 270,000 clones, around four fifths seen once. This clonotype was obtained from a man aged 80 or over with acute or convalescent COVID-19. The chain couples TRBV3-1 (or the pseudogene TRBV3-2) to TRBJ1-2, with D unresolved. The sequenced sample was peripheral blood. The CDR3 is CASSPIYRPNYGYTF. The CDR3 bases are TGTGCCAGCAGCCCCATTTACAGACCTAACTATGGCTACACCTTC.